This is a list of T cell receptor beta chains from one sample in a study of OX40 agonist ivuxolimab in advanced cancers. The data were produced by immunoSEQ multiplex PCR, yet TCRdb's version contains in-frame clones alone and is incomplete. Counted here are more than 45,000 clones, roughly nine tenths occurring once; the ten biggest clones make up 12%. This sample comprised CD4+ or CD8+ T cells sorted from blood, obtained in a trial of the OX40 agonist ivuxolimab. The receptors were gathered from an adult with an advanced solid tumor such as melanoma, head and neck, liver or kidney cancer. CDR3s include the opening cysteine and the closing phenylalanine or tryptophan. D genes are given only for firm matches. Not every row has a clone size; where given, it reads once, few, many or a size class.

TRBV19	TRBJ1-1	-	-	CASSPIRGEAEAFF	TGTGCCAGTAGTCCTATCCGAGGGGAGGCTGAAGCTTTCTTT
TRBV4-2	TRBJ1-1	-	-	CASSDEFKGPEAFF	TGTGCCAGCAGCGATGAGTTCAAGGGACCTGAAGCTTTCTTT
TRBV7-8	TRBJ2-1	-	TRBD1	CASSFSGGVDNEQFF	TGTGCCAGCAGCTTTTCAGGGGGCGTGGACAATGAGCAGTTCTTC
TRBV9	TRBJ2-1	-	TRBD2	CASSVVSSGILNEQFF	TGTGCCAGCAGCGTAGTGTCTAGCGGGATTCTTAATGAGCAGTTCTTC
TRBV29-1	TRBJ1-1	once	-	CSVLSGEGITEAFF	TGCAGCGTTTTATCAGGGGAAGGGATAACTGAAGCTTTCTTT
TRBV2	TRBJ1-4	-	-	CASSAQIPNEKLFF	TGTGCCAGCAGTGCACAGATACCTAATGAAAAACTGTTTTTT
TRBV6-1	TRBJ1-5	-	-	CASSAPVPGSNQPQHF	TGTGCCAGCAGTGCTCCGGTCCCTGGGAGCAATCAGCCCCAGCATTTT
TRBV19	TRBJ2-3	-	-	CASSIDPDSTDTQYF	TGTGCCAGTAGTATAGATCCCGACAGCACAGATACGCAGTATTTT
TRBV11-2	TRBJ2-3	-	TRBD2	CASTPPSGRAADTQYF	TGTGCCAGCACTCCCCCGAGCGGGAGGGCGGCAGATACGCAGTATTTT
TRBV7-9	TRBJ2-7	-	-	CASGTHYEQYF	TGTGCCAGCGGTACTCACTACGAGCAGTACTTC